One T cell receptor (beta chain) is described in this entry. The source of the sample is a study of CD8 T cells in Susac syndrome. Reverse transcription used roughly 0.5 to 1 ug RNA and random hexamers. Across 54 Vbeta and 13 Jbeta, TCR beta CDR3 was amplified with immunoSEQ multiplex PCR. TCRdb recomputed calls from the immunoSEQ multiplex PCR reads with MiXCR, one row per CDR3 protein. The repertoire holds around 200,000 distinct CDR3 sequences, 80% to 95% seen once, with around 0.15% in the top ten. The V end lost 6 bases, the J end lost 5 bases, and 10 bases lay between the germline ends. The CDR3 runs to 12 residues. The germline gives CDR1 SEHNR, CDR2 FQNEAQ (reference sequence).

J is TRBJ1-1 and V is TRBV7-9; D is uncertain. The TCR was taken from a human donor with multiple sclerosis. The sequenced material came from CD8+ T cells from PBMCs. The CDR3 nucleotides read TGTGCCAGCAGGGAGTGGGGAACTGAAGCTTTCTTT. Amino acids: CASREWGTEAFF.